This section outlines one T cell receptor (beta chain) sequence together with its context. The antigen is not known. The data originate from a study of a mutant IDH1 vaccine in newly diagnosed glioma. Study at large: The sex distribution of treated patients was approximately 62% male and 37.5% female, with a mean age of roughly 40 years. Before enrollment, the patients had been treated with radiotherapy alone, temozolomide alone, or both together. Most of them had received both. Overall study results and limits: Among all patients, vaccine-induced immune responses occurred in around 94%.

The assay was immunoSEQ multiplex PCR, and TCRdb's table has in-frame clones only and misses some. The sample includes approximately 100,000 clones, 80% to 90% seen only once; the top ten take around 0.6%. The time point was: baseline, week 1 (first vaccination visit). Treatment denoted: pre-vaccination baseline after standard-of-care therapy. The clonotype originates from a woman in her 50s with glioma. Source: PBMCs, taken from a glioma patient treated with radiotherapy, temozolomide or both.

The CDR3 region is CASSEAWVGELFF. CDR3 in DNA: TGTGCCAGCAGTGAAGCCTGGGTCGGGGAGCTGTTTTTT. The chain links TRBV2 to TRBJ2-2; D gene ambiguous. V gave up 0 bases and J gave up 7 bases, with 6 bases separating them. The CDR3 loop spans 13 amino acids. The V gene's germline CDR1 is SNHLY and CDR2 FYNNEI.